A selection of T cell receptor beta chains follows, all from one sample in a study of T cells after yellow fever vaccination. In TCRdb, the 5' RACE reads were re-called with MiXCR into one record per CDR3 protein. The sample holds approximately 160,000 distinct CDR3 sequences, roughly 9% seen once. The material sequenced was CD8+ T cells sorted from PBMCs, taken 45 days after the yellow fever booster vaccination. All receptors derive from a man younger than 30 who received the YFV17D yellow fever vaccine. Both conserved end residues are part of each CDR3. A D gene is named only where the DNA matches it firmly. Only part of the rows carry a size: once, few, many, or a class if the clone is expanded.

j_gene: TRBJ2-2
abundance: NA
d_gene: NA
v_gene: TRBV29-1
CDR3nt: TGCAGCAGTCCTTCCTCCACCGGGGAGCTGTTTTTT
CDR3aa: CSSPSSTGELFF

j_gene: TRBJ1-1
abundance: few
d_gene: TRBD1
v_gene: TRBV19
CDR3nt: TGTGCCAGCTATACCGGGACAGGGGTCGGAGCTTTCTTT
CDR3aa: CASYTGTGVGAFF

j_gene: TRBJ2-5
abundance: few
d_gene: TRBD2
v_gene: TRBV6-6
CDR3nt: TGTGCCAGCAGTTATCCTAGCGGGGAGATCCAAGAGACCCAGTACTTC
CDR3aa: CASSYPSGEIQETQYF

j_gene: TRBJ2-7
abundance: few
d_gene: TRBD1
v_gene: TRBV7-9
CDR3nt: TGTGCCAGCAGCCGTCTGGGACAGTGGGTCGGGCAGTACTTC
CDR3aa: CASSRLGQWVGQYF

j_gene: TRBJ2-3
abundance: NA
d_gene: NA
v_gene: TRBV7-8
CDR3nt: TGTGCCAGCAGCGGAGCTAGCACAGATACGCAGTATTTT
CDR3aa: CASSGASTDTQYF

j_gene: TRBJ2-1
abundance: NA
d_gene: NA
v_gene: TRBV20-1
CDR3nt: TGCTGCTTCTGGCAGAACCCCCGCAACCACTTCCGCTGTCAAGTCCAGTTCTTC
CDR3aa: CCFWQNPRNHFRCQVQFF

j_gene: TRBJ2-3
abundance: NA
d_gene: NA
v_gene: TRBV4-1
CDR3nt: TGCGCCAGCAGCCAAGTGTTACCAACAGATACGCAGTATTTT
CDR3aa: CASSQVLPTDTQYF

j_gene: TRBJ2-3
abundance: few
d_gene: TRBD2
v_gene: TRBV27
CDR3nt: TGTGCCAGCAGTTTTCGAACTAGCGGCGCAGATACGCAGTATTTT
CDR3aa: CASSFRTSGADTQYF

j_gene: TRBJ2-3
abundance: many
d_gene: NA
v_gene: TRBV7-8
CDR3nt: TGTGCCAGCAGCTCACCGCGGGTACGGCGAACAGATACGCAGTATTTT
CDR3aa: CASSSPRVRRTDTQYF

j_gene: TRBJ2-7
abundance: few
d_gene: TRBD2
v_gene: TRBV13
CDR3nt: TGTGCCAGCAGCTCCGCGGGGGGTGGAATCTACGAGCAGTACTTC
CDR3aa: CASSSAGGGIYEQYF

j_gene: TRBJ1-1
abundance: few
d_gene: NA
v_gene: TRBV5-1
CDR3nt: TGCGCCAGCAGCCCAGGGAATGTACCCGTGGGGGACACTGAAGCTTTCTTT
CDR3aa: CASSPGNVPVGDTEAFF

j_gene: TRBJ1-2
abundance: few
d_gene: NA
v_gene: TRBV4-1
CDR3nt: TGCGCCAGCAGCCTAAACCCAGGGACTAACTATGGCTACACCTTC
CDR3aa: CASSLNPGTNYGYTF

j_gene: TRBJ2-7
abundance: few
d_gene: NA
v_gene: TRBV5-1
CDR3nt: TGCGCCAGCAGCTTGATACGGGATCGGCCATCCGAGCAGTACTTC
CDR3aa: CASSLIRDRPSEQYF

j_gene: TRBJ1-5
abundance: few
d_gene: NA
v_gene: TRBV12-3/TRBV12-4
CDR3nt: TGTGCCAGCACCTCCGGAAGGCAGCCCCAGCATTTT
CDR3aa: CASTSGRQPQHF

j_gene: TRBJ2-1
abundance: few
d_gene: NA
v_gene: TRBV4-1
CDR3nt: TGCGCCAGCAGCCAAGAGGAACGGGTAACGGGGAACTACAATGAGCAGTTCTTC
CDR3aa: CASSQEERVTGNYNEQFF

j_gene: TRBJ2-3
abundance: NA
d_gene: TRBD2
v_gene: TRBV7-2
CDR3nt: TGTGCCAGCAGCGCAACTAGCGGGGCATTCTTCACAGATACGCAGTATTTT
CDR3aa: CASSATSGAFFTDTQYF

j_gene: TRBJ2-6
abundance: few
d_gene: TRBD1
v_gene: TRBV20-1
CDR3nt: TGCAGTGCCGCACAGGGGATCGGGGCCAACGTCCTGACTTTC
CDR3aa: CSAAQGIGANVLTF